This T cell receptor beta chain derives from a study of vaccination and CD4 T cells after COVID-19. Across the study: Participants were administered two doses of either the BNT162b2 or the mRNA-1273 vaccine.

From germline, CDR1 is SNHLY and CDR2 FYNNEI. The CDR3 spans 15 residues. V dropped 4 bases and J dropped 1 base, with 10 bases sitting between them. This clonotype was observed a handful of times. Its target is unknown. As for treatment: roughly 11-day PBMC culture with coronavirus spike peptide pools or control peptides (ViraFEST assay). The collection of CD4+ T cells from the unexposed donor took place before the COVID-19 pandemic (2011-2018). The Oncomine TCR Beta short-read assay sequenced DNA from cultured CD4+ T cells. TCRdb re-derived calls from the PCR reads in MiXCR, one entry per CDR3 protein. The table records 4,700 or so distinct CDR3 sequences, around 43% of them present only once.

The receptor comes from a human donor in good health. The rearrangement uses TRBV2 and TRBJ2-2; no definite D call. Sequencing used CD4+ T cells from blood, cultured in vitro. CDR3 loop: CASSVGGLNTGELFF. The DNA of the CDR3 is TGTGCCAGCAGTGTTGGTGGGCTGAACACCGGGGAGCTGTTTTTT.